One sample yielded the 24 T cell receptor beta chains listed below, sequenced in a study of blood T cell repertoires in COVID-19 (dated by TCRdb to the early 2020s). Library preparation employed the immunoSEQ multiplex PCR assay. The immuneACCESS repertoire file appears here via TCRdb, limited to in-frame rearrangements. These files lack a portion of the clones; in checked studies, under half of the deficit traces to unresolved V genes, and the cause of the others is not known. This sample gives approximately 280,000 clones in total; roughly 90% of them show up just once. The ten largest account for 4.6% of the sample. The sequenced material came from peripheral blood. These receptors were obtained from a man in his forties with acute or convalescent COVID-19.

The chain carries TRBV6-4 and TRBJ1-1, with D uncertain. Trimming removed 4 bases from V and 1 base from J, with 7 bases in between. Germline V lookup: CDR1 MRHNA, CDR2 SNTAGT. The CDR3 sequence is 13 residues long. CDR3 loop: CASSVEQNTEAFF. CDR3 nucleotide sequence: TGTGCCAGCAGTGTTGAACAGAACACTGAAGCTTTCTTT.

The genes are TRBV2 and TRBJ1-2; weak D call: TRBD1 (5 bases). The CDR3 extends over 15 amino acids. The germline CDR1 and CDR2 sequences are SNHLY and FYNNEI. The V and J ends lost 2 bases and 2 bases respectively, with 12 bases between them. In nucleotides, the CDR3 is TGTGCCAGCAGTGAAAGGAGGGGCAGCAACTATGGCTACACCTTC. Its translation is CASSERRGSNYGYTF.

This clone was seen more than once but under ten times. The gene calls are TRBV24-1 and TRBJ1-1, with 9 bases that match TRBD1. V dropped 10 bases and J dropped 5; count of bases not matched to a gene: 7. Germline CDR1 reads KGHDR; CDR2 reads SFDVKD. The CDR3 has 13 amino acids. CDR3 in DNA: TGTGCCACGCGGGACAGGGTAGGTACTGAAGCTTTCTTT. Residues: CATRDRVGTEAFF.

This chain links TRBV6-5 with TRBJ2-7, with 12 bases matching TRBD2. J gave up 0 bases and V 4 bases, and 1 base lay outside the gene matches. CDR1 is MNHEY, CDR2 SVGAGI, per germline. The CDR3 has 15 residues. The CDR3 loop reads CASSLTSGGSYEQYF. CDR3 in DNA: TGTGCCAGCAGTTTGACTAGCGGGGGCTCCTACGAGCAGTACTTC.

The chain joins TRBV12-3 or TRBV12-4 to TRBJ2-1; TRBD2 matches at 7 bases. The V gene end was trimmed by 7 bases and the J gene end by 4 bases; junction bases not matched to a gene: 4. This CDR3 is 13 amino acids long. The CDR3 sequence: CASTYSGYNEQFF. Written as DNA, the CDR3 is TGTGCCAGCACCTATAGCGGGTACAATGAGCAGTTCTTC.

V and J are TRBV19 and TRBJ2-7, with a possible D match to TRBD2 (5 bases). Looked up from germline, CDR1 is LNHDA and CDR2 is SQIVND (reference sequence). CDR3 length: 15 residues. V was shortened by 3 bases and J by 2 bases, with 14 bases between the two germline ends. The CDR3 DNA is TGTGCCAGTAGTATTTCAGGTGACGGGGCCTACGAGCAGTACTTC. As protein: CASSISGDGAYEQYF. The variable domain in full, completed from reference TRBV19 and TRBJ2-7, reads DGGITQSPKYLFRKEGQNVTLSCEQNLNHDAMYWYRQDPGQGLRLIYYSQIVNDFQKGDIAEGYSVSREKKESFPLTVTSAQKNPTAFYLCASSISGDGAYEQYFGPGTRLTVT.

The chain joins TRBV11-3 to TRBJ1-1; D unclear. This CDR3 spans 14 amino acids. Germline assignment: CDR1 SGHNT and CDR2 YENEEA. V lost 1 base and J 0 bases, leaving 6 bases between the germline ends. The CDR3 DNA reads as TGTGCCAGCAGCTTAGGTCCGGTGAACACTGAAGCTTTCTTT. This sequence encodes CASSLGPVNTEAFF.

This clone was seen just once. This chain connects TRBV14 to TRBJ2-7, with 8 bases matching TRBD1. Losses at the gene ends were 5 bases for V and 2 bases for J; bases not matched to a gene: 14. The CDR3 extends over 17 amino acids. Germline V gives CDR1 SGHDN, CDR2 FVKESK. CDR3 DNA sequence: TGTGCCAGCAGCGGGGGGAAATGGACAGGGACGGCCTACGAGCAGTACTTC. This translates into CASSGGKWTGTAYEQYF.

The chain has TRBV3-1 (or the pseudogene TRBV3-2) and TRBJ2-7; a possible D gene is TRBD1 (6 bases). Germline V gives CDR1 LGHDT, CDR2 YNNKEL (reference sequence). V was clipped by 4 bases and J by 6 bases, with 7 bases between them. The CDR3 sequence is 11 residues long. The CDR3 nucleotides read TGTGCCAGCAGCCTCAGGGGCGAGCAGTACTTC. Its translation is CASSLRGEQYF.

The chain uses TRBV29-1 and TRBJ2-4; 9 nucleotides match TRBD1. The CDR3 is 13 residues long. From germline, CDR1 is SQVTM and CDR2 ANQGSEA. V gave up 4 bases and J gave up 13 bases; unmatched junction bases: 11. In DNA, the CDR3 is TGCAGCGTTGGCCGGGCGACAGGGGGTCTCCAGTACTTC. Protein sequence: CSVGRATGGLQYF.

The chain employs TRBV30 and TRBJ2-1; D is possibly TRBD1 (5 bases). The V gene lost 2 bases and the J gene lost 7 bases, with 18 bases spanning the gap. This CDR3 spans 15 amino acids. The germline V gene encodes CDR1 GTSNPN and CDR2 SVGIG (reference sequence). The CDR3: CAWSSHGLGHNEQFF. The CDR3 DNA reads as TGTGCCTGGAGTTCCCATGGGTTGGGGCATAATGAGCAGTTCTTC.

This clone was detected once. The chain carries TRBV5-4 and TRBJ2-1; 7 nucleotides align to TRBD1. The CDR3 contains 13 residues. Losses at the gene ends were 1 base for V and 6 bases for J; bases not matched to a gene: 1. CDR1 SGHNT and CDR2 YYREEE come from the germline V gene (reference sequence). The chain's CDR3 is CASSLRQGNEQFF. The CDR3 DNA reads as TGTGCCAGCAGCTTGAGACAGGGCAATGAGCAGTTCTTC.

This chain joins TRBV2 and TRBJ1-1; unclear D gene. V gave up 5 bases and J gave up 5 bases, with 9 bases separating them. CDR3 length equals 12 residues. CDR1 and CDR2 (germline): SNHLY, FYNNEI. The CDR3 sequence: CASSPDGTEAFF. The CDR3 coding sequence is TGTGCCAGCAGTCCTGACGGGACTGAAGCTTTCTTT.

The rearrangement links TRBV5-4 to TRBJ1-6, with 11 bases matching TRBD1. The trim removed 0 bases at V and 6 bases at J, leaving 2 bases unmatched. Germline V gives CDR1 SGHNT, CDR2 YYREEE (reference sequence). The CDR3 is 16 amino acids. The CDR3, as DNA: TGTGCCAGCAGCTTGGGGACAGGGGGCCTTAATTCACCCCTCCACTTT. This codes for CASSLGTGGLNSPLHF.

The chain is built from TRBV14 and TRBJ1-4; TRBD1 might be the D (6 bases). Germline CDR1 and CDR2: SGHDN and FVKESK. This CDR3 contains 16 residues. V gave up 1 base and J gave up 10 bases, with 19 bases separating them. The CDR3 DNA reads TGTGCCAGCAGCCAAGGCACAGGGAGAGGTACCGGAAAACTGTTTTTT. Encoded protein: CASSQGTGRGTGKLFF.

V and J are TRBV5-1 and TRBJ2-1; 10 bases fit TRBD2. Germline loops: CDR1 SGHRS, CDR2 YFSETQ. The length of the CDR3 is 14 residues. With V trimmed by 3 bases and J by 6 bases, 3 bases remained unmatched. The CDR3 DNA is TGCGCCAGCAGCTGGAGCGGGGGGGCCAATGAGCAGTTCTTC. It is translated as CASSWSGGANEQFF.

The chain joins TRBV2 to TRBJ2-2, with D perhaps matching TRBD1 (5 bases). The CDR3 totals 15 residues. The germline V and J ends were trimmed by 7 bases and 5 bases, with 17 bases remaining between them. The germline V gene encodes CDR1 SNHLY and CDR2 FYNNEI. The CDR3 nucleotides read TGTGCCAGCACCCAAGGGGAAGGATTTACCGGGGAGCTGTTTTTT. Translating it yields CASTQGEGFTGELFF.

On this clone itself: This sample also contains other DNA sequences that code for the same CDR3. J is TRBJ1-2 and V is TRBV5-1; D ambiguous. Germline CDR1 SGHRS, CDR2 YFSETQ. V shed 0 bases and J shed 2 bases, with 5 bases lying between them. This CDR3 contains 13 residues. The CDR3 loop reads CASSLDTNYGYTF. In DNA form, the CDR3 reads TGCGCCAGCAGCTTGGATACAAACTATGGCTACACCTTC. Full variable domain (missing parts from reference TRBV5-1 and TRBJ1-2): KAGVTQTPRYLIKTRGQQVTLSCSPISGHRSVSWYQQTPGQGLQFLFEYFSETQRNKGNFPGRFSGRQFSNSRSEMNVSTLELGDSALYLCASSLDTNYGYTFGSGTRLTVV.

The chain links TRBV6-5 to TRBJ1-2, with a possible D match to TRBD1 (5 bases). CDR1 and CDR2 (germline): MNHEY, SVGAGI. V was clipped by 2 bases and J by 5 bases, with 18 bases between them. The CDR3 is 16 amino acids. The chain's CDR3 is CASSYLRDSRRYGYTF. The DNA of the CDR3 is TGTGCCAGCAGTTACCTCCGGGACTCAAGAAGATATGGCTACACCTTC.

The chain recombines TRBV6-1 with TRBJ2-7; D unresolved. The germline V gene has CDR1 MNHNS and CDR2 SASEGT. V lost 4 bases, J lost 0 bases, and 22 bases lay in between. The CDR3 is made up of 18 amino acids. For the CDR3, the DNA is TGTGCCAGCAGTGCCCGGCTGGGCAGCATCCTGAGCTCCTACGAGCAGTACTTC. Protein: CASSARLGSILSSYEQYF.

A note on this clone: One junction end does not reproduce the germline sequence, and a read error may be involved. The CDR3 nucleotides read TGTGCCTGGAGTGTATCGGACAGGGTCTCCGACGAGCAGTACTTC. This sequence encodes CAWSVSDRVSDEQYF. V usage is TRBV30 and J usage is TRBJ2-7; TRBD1 aligns across 8 bases. This CDR3 contains 15 residues. CDR1 and CDR2 from the germline V gene are GTSNPN and SVGIG (reference sequence).

The chain carries TRBV19 and TRBJ1-2, with 8 bases lining up with TRBD1. The germline gives CDR1 LNHDA, CDR2 SQIVND (reference sequence). V lost 3 bases to trimming and J lost 8 bases; unmatched junction nucleotides: 17. The CDR3 spans 17 residues. CDR3 loop: CASSMRERVRQGIGYTF. The CDR3, as DNA: TGTGCCAGTAGTATGAGGGAGCGGGTCCGACAGGGGATCGGCTACACCTTC.

The chain couples TRBV2 to TRBJ2-1, with D possibly matching TRBD1 (5 bases). The CDR3 is made up of 14 amino acids. Germline CDR1 is SNHLY and CDR2 is FYNNEI. V lost 4 bases and J lost 0, with 7 bases in between. CDR3 residues: CASSAGRSYNEQFF. In DNA, the CDR3 is TGTGCCAGCAGTGCAGGGCGCTCCTACAATGAGCAGTTCTTC.

For the CDR3, the DNA is TGTGCCAGTAGTGGTCCGACGGGGATCGAGCAGTACTTC. Its protein product is CASSGPTGIEQYF. The chain couples TRBV19 to TRBJ2-7; a possible D gene is TRBD2 (5 bases). Germline CDR1 is LNHDA and CDR2 is SQIVND (reference sequence). This CDR3 has 13 amino acids. The ends were cut back, 5 bases at V and 6 bases at J, with 14 bases in the middle.